The 25 T cell receptor beta chains in this list originate from one sample, sequenced in a study of cytomegalovirus exposure and HLA in healthy donors. The study ran its PCR with 60 Vbeta and 13 Jbeta primers. The protocol was immunoSEQ multiplex PCR, while the TCRdb copy is restricted to in-frame clones and leaves out a portion. The sample holds about 150,000 clones, approximately 76% seen once. Sequencing was performed on PBMCs. The origin of the receptors is a woman aged 18-35 years in good health and CMV-seropositive.

This clone occurred a few times. The rearrangement links TRBV18 to TRBJ2-1; 12 positions match TRBD2. The V gene's germline CDR1 is KGHSH and CDR2 LQKENI. CDR3 length: 20 residues. V lost 4 bases, J lost 0 bases, and 13 bases stayed unmatched. Here the CDR3 reads CASSQTKTSGGPSSYNEQFF. The CDR3 bases are TGTGCCAGCTCACAAACCAAGACTAGCGGGGGCCCGAGCTCCTACAATGAGCAGTTCTTC.

The chain couples TRBV27 to TRBJ2-3; tentative D call: TRBD2 (5 bases). The germline gives CDR1 MNHEY, CDR2 SMNVEV (reference sequence). This CDR3 comprises 14 residues. V lost 2 bases to trimming and J lost 4 bases, with 10 bases between them. CDR3 residues: CASSLPGMSDTQYF. The CDR3 DNA sequence: TGTGCCAGCAGTTTACCGGGGATGTCAGATACGCAGTATTTT.

This chain connects TRBV11-2 to TRBJ2-1; tentative D call: TRBD1 (6 bases). The CDR3 totals 18 residues. In germline, CDR1 is SGHAT, CDR2 FQNNGV. V was trimmed by 2 bases and J by 6 bases, leaving 23 bases between them. The CDR3 coding sequence is TGTGCCAGCAGCTTACAGATTGTGGGGGCCGGAGTCTCCAATGAGCAGTTCTTC. It yields the protein CASSLQIVGAGVSNEQFF.

This sequence joins TRBV6-1 and TRBJ1-1, with D unresolved. V lost 2 bases and J 0 bases, leaving 7 bases between the germline ends. Germline CDR1 and CDR2: MNHNS and SASEGT. The CDR3 extends over 14 amino acids. The CDR3 coding sequence is TGTGCCAGCAGTGAAAACAGTTTGAACACTGAAGCTTTCTTT. It yields the protein CASSENSLNTEAFF.

The genes are TRBV5-1 and TRBJ2-5; 9 bases fit TRBD2. V lost 2 bases, J lost 5 bases, and 7 bases stayed unmatched. CDR3 length equals 15 residues. Germline V CDR1 and CDR2: SGHRS, YFSETQ. Here the CDR3 DNA reads TGCGCCAGCAGCTTTGGAGCGGGGGGTATTGAGACCCAGTACTTC. Translation gives CASSFGAGGIETQYF.

The rearrangement links TRBV6-5 to TRBJ1-6; 12 bases fit TRBD1. Germline V gene lookup returns CDR1 MNHEY and CDR2 SVGAGI. This CDR3 has 14 amino acids. V was clipped by 5 bases and J by 9 bases; unmatched bases: 2. The CDR3 DNA sequence: TGTGCCAGCAGTGAGGGACAGGGGGCTTCACCCCTCCACTTT. Encoded protein: CASSEGQGASPLHF.

J is TRBJ1-1 and V is TRBV25-1; TRBD1 aligns across 7 bases. Germline CDR1 is MGHDK and CDR2 is SYGVNS. CDR3 length: 14 amino acids. V lost 4 bases, J lost 1 base, and 3 bases stayed unmatched. This chain's CDR3 is CASSGRTGNTEAFF. For the CDR3, the DNA is TGTGCCAGCAGTGGCAGGACAGGGAACACTGAAGCTTTCTTT. Drawing the rest from reference TRBV25-1 and TRBJ1-1, the complete variable domain is EADIYQTPRYLVIGTGKKITLECSQTMGHDKMYWYQQDPGMELHLIHYSYGVNSTEKGDLSSESTVSRIRTEHFPLTLESARPSHTSQYLCASSGRTGNTEAFFGQGTRLTVV.

This chain uses TRBV5-6 with TRBJ2-3; D is undetermined. The CDR3 length is 14 residues. Looked up from germline, CDR1 is SGHDT and CDR2 is YYEEEE. V lost 3 bases, J lost 0 bases, and 8 bases lay in between. CDR3 in DNA: TGTGCCAGCAGCTCGGGTGCCAGCACAGATACGCAGTATTTT. Protein product: CASSSGASTDTQYF.

V is TRBV19 and J is TRBJ1-6; 7 bases line up with TRBD1. From germline, CDR1 is LNHDA and CDR2 SQIVND (reference sequence). The CDR3 consists of 16 residues. Trimming cost V 5 bases and J 8 bases; bases outside gene matches: 12. The CDR3 DNA follows: TGTGCCAGTAGTGCGGGTGATGGGACAGTTTATTCACCCCTCCACTTT. This codes for CASSAGDGTVYSPLHF.

The chain has TRBV25-1 and TRBJ1-4, with D unresolved. CDR3 size: 15 residues. CDR1 is MGHDK, CDR2 SYGVNS, per germline. Trimming removed 2 bases from V and 0 bases from J, with 7 bases in between. The CDR3 DNA follows: TGTGCCAGCAGTGAACTAAGATCAACTAATGAAAAACTGTTTTTT. This sequence encodes CASSELRSTNEKLFF.

J is TRBJ1-1 and V is TRBV6-5; D is unresolved. Germline V lookup: CDR1 MNHEY, CDR2 SVGAGI. V gave up 6 bases and J gave up 2 bases, with 13 bases separating them. The CDR3 consists of 14 residues. The CDR3 region has the DNA TGTGCCAGCAGCCCACCGGGAGATAACACTGAAGCTTTCTTT. Translating gives CASSPPGDNTEAFF.

As DNA, the CDR3 is TGTGCCAGCAGGCAGAACAGGAAGGCTGAAGCTTTCTTT. Its protein product is CASRQNRKAEAFF. The rearrangement uses TRBV27 and TRBJ1-1, with D perhaps matching TRBD1 (5 bases). Germline V gives CDR1 MNHEY, CDR2 SMNVEV (reference sequence). The CDR3 totals 13 residues. The ends were cut back, 6 bases at V and 6 bases at J, with 14 bases in the middle.

The chain recombines TRBV5-1 with TRBJ1-1, with TRBD1 as a possible D gene (5 bases). Per germline, CDR1 SGHRS and CDR2 YFSETQ. The CDR3 contains 14 residues. With 1 base removed from V and 1 base from J, the gap between germline ends came to 8 bases. The CDR3 protein is CASSLRQSNTEAFF. CDR3 coding DNA: TGCGCCAGCAGCTTGAGACAGTCGAACACTGAAGCTTTCTTT. Looking up the rest from reference TRBV5-1 and TRBJ1-1 gives the full variable domain: KAGVTQTPRYLIKTRGQQVTLSCSPISGHRSVSWYQQTPGQGLQFLFEYFSETQRNKGNFPGRFSGRQFSNSRSEMNVSTLELGDSALYLCASSLRQSNTEAFFGQGTRLTVV.

Here the CDR3 reads CASSTLPGPQYF. CDR3 DNA: TGTGCCAGCAGCACCCTCCCGGGTCCGCAGTATTTT. The V and J genes are TRBV7-3 and TRBJ2-3; D not resolved. V lost 5 bases, J lost 10 bases, and 13 bases lay in between. This CDR3 is 12 amino acids long. Germline V CDR1 and CDR2: SGHTA, FQGTGA.

The chain couples TRBV11-3 to TRBJ2-7, with a possible D match to TRBD2 (6 bases). CDR1 is SGHNT and CDR2 is YENEEA in the germline V gene. V was cut by 5 bases and J by 7 bases, with 18 bases left in between. The CDR3 consists of 14 residues. CDR3 sequence (DNA): TGTGCCAGCAGCCCCCGGGGGAGGTCGGGAGAGCAGTACTTC. Translating it yields CASSPRGRSGEQYF.

In DNA form, the CDR3 reads TGTGCCAGCAGAAGAGGGACAGAGAAACTGTTTTTT. Translation: CASRRGTEKLFF. The chain joins TRBV6-5 to TRBJ1-4, with 7 positions matching TRBD1. The CDR3 is 12 amino acids. Germline V gene lookup returns CDR1 MNHEY and CDR2 SVGAGI. The J segment lost 11 bases and the V segment lost 6 bases, leaving 6 bases of the junction unmatched.

The chain couples TRBV9 to TRBJ1-2; TRBD1 aligns across 8 bases. Germline lookup yields CDR1 SGDLS and CDR2 YYNGEE. V lost 6 bases and J lost 4; bases outside the gene matches: 11. There are 15 residues in the CDR3. The CDR3 nucleotides are TGTGCCAGCACAGGGGGCGATCAGAAGGGCTATGGCTACACCTTC. Protein: CASTGGDQKGYGYTF.

The chain joins TRBV29-1 to TRBJ1-2; perhaps TRBD1 as D (5 bases). From germline, CDR1 is SQVTM and CDR2 ANQGSEA. Trimming shortened V by 3 bases and J by 7 bases, and 12 bases separated the two germline ends. The CDR3 has 12 residues. CDR3 sequence reads: CSVEGRDGGYTF. The CDR3 DNA reads TGCAGCGTTGAGGGCAGGGATGGTGGCTACACCTTC.

This sequence joins TRBV5-6 and TRBJ1-2, with D unresolved. CDR1 and CDR2 from the germline V gene are SGHDT and YYEEEE. Trimming took 2 bases from V and 5 from J, leaving 16 bases between them. This CDR3 comprises 15 residues. The CDR3 is CASSFFFTAMYGYTF. The CDR3 DNA follows: TGTGCCAGCAGCTTTTTTTTTACAGCTATGTATGGCTACACCTTC.

A remark on this clone: The limits of the CDR3 on the DNA are not certain, so only TCRdb's listed CDR3 is given. The rearrangement joins TRBV21-1 to TRBJ2-7; the table's D call, TRBD1, was not checked against the DNA. TRBV21-1 is noted as a pseudogene. From its first to its last residue, the CDR3 has 14 amino acids. The CDR3 here is CASSFGTGSYEQYF.

Only a few counts were recorded for this clone. The V call is TRBV29-1, the J call TRBJ1-1; TRBD1 matches 9 bases. The CDR3 is made up of 16 amino acids. V gave up 8 bases and J gave up 1 base; unmatched junction bases: 14. Per the germline V gene, CDR1 is SQVTM and CDR2 is ANQGSEA. The CDR3 protein is CSSQGDRAITNTEAFF. The CDR3 DNA follows: TGCAGCTCGCAAGGGGACAGGGCCATCACGAACACTGAAGCTTTCTTT. Full variable domain (outside the CDR3, taken from reference TRBV29-1 and TRBJ1-1): SAVISQKPSRDICQRGTSLTIQCQVDSQVTMMFWYRQQPGQSLTLIATANQGSEATYESGFVIDKFPISRPNLTFSTLTVSNMSPEDSSIYLCSSQGDRAITNTEAFFGQGTRLTVV.

The V call is TRBV5-1, the J call TRBJ2-5, with 13 positions matching TRBD2. The end of the DNA fits TRBJ2-7 better, so the J call may be wrong. This CDR3 is built from 15 residues. Germline V lookup: CDR1 SGHRS, CDR2 YFSETQ. The CDR3 is CASSPGLAGPSEQYF. The CDR3 region has the DNA TGCGCCAGCAGCCCGGGACTAGCGGGGCCCAGCGAGCAGTACTTC.

The chain employs TRBV6-5 and TRBJ1-2; no clear D. Germline values: CDR1 MNHEY, CDR2 SVGAGI. CDR3 length: 15 amino acids. Between the trimmed V and J ends, which lost 2 bases and 5 bases, there was a span of 15 bases. The CDR3 DNA sequence: TGTGCCAGCAGTTACGAGGGTGGTAAACGGTATGGCTACACCTTC. It is translated as CASSYEGGKRYGYTF.

This clone appeared a few times. The genes are TRBV10-3 and TRBJ1-2; no definite D call. Germline V gene data show CDR1 as ENHRY and CDR2 as SYGVKD. CDR3 length: 14 amino acids. Trimming took off 2 bases at V and 1 base at J, with 8 bases between the two ends. The DNA of the CDR3 is TGTGCCATCAGTGAGAGTACAGATAACTATGGCTACACCTTC. The encoded protein is CAISESTDNYGYTF.

The chain has TRBV7-8 and TRBJ1-2; possible D gene TRBD1, 6 bases. This CDR3 is 15 amino acids long. V lost 5 bases and J 8 bases, leaving 21 bases between the germline ends. Germline-derived CDR1 and CDR2 are SGHVS and FQNEAQ. As DNA, the CDR3 is TGTGCCAGCAGCACGGGAGGAGACAGGACGGGCGGCTACACCTTC. Encoded protein: CASSTGGDRTGGYTF. Full variable domain (remainder filled in from reference TRBV7-8 and TRBJ1-2): GAGVSQSPRYKVAKRGQDVALRCDPISGHVSLFWYQQALGQGPEFLTYFQNEAQLDKSGLPSDRFFAERPEGSVSTLKIQRTQQEDSAVYLCASSTGGDRTGGYTFGSGTRLTVV.